These 15 T cell receptor beta chains share one sample of origin, sequenced in a study of CD8+CD57+ T cells in acquired aplastic anemia. For sequencing, patients were chosen who had shown expansion of CD8+CD57+ cells by flow cytometry. Genomic DNA templated the TCR beta VDJ and CDR3 profiling. TCRdb recomputed calls from the reads with MiXCR, one row per CDR3 protein. The table lists fewer than 85,000 distinct CDR3 sequences, around 70% of them singletons. Sequenced input: sorted CD4+, CD8+, or CD8+CD57+ T cells (not recorded which) from PBMCs. The origin of the receptors is a human donor with aplastic anemia.

CDR3 amino acids: CASSSLSPSSYNEQFF. The CDR3 DNA is TGTGCCAGCAGCTCCCTCAGCCCAAGCTCCTACAATGAGCAGTTCTTC. V gene TRBV11-2 combines with J gene TRBJ2-1; no definite D call. The CDR3 totals 16 residues. Trimming cost V 4 bases and J 0 bases, with 13 bases left between them. Per the germline V gene, CDR1 is SGHAT and CDR2 is FQNNGV.

J is TRBJ1-1 and V is TRBV2; 7 bases match TRBD1. V lost 9 bases and J lost 0; bases outside the gene matches: 7. CDR1 SNHLY and CDR2 FYNNEI come from the germline V gene. The CDR3 totals 14 residues. Here the CDR3 reads CARIRGDMNTEAFF. CDR3 DNA: TGTGCCAGAATCAGGGGGGACATGAACACTGAAGCTTTCTTT. Complete variable domain (other parts from reference TRBV2 and TRBJ1-1): EPEVTQTPSHQVTQMGQEVILRCVPISNHLYFYWYRQILGQKVEFLVSFYNNEISEKSEIFDDQFSVERPDGSNFTLKIRSTKLEDSAMYFCARIRGDMNTEAFFGQGTRLTVV.

Here the CDR3 DNA reads TGCAGTGCTGGGCAGGGCGACCAGCCCCAGCATTTT. As protein: CSAGQGDQPQHF. V gene TRBV20-1 combines with J gene TRBJ1-5; D possibly corresponds to TRBD1 (5 bases). The CDR3 has 12 amino acids. In germline, CDR1 is DFQATT, CDR2 SNEGSKA (reference sequence). V was cut by 5 bases and J by 7 bases, with 12 bases left in between.

A few counts support this clonotype. V usage is TRBV10-3 and J usage is TRBJ2-7; D perhaps matches TRBD1 (6 bases). V was shortened by 3 bases and J by 5 bases, with 17 bases between the two germline ends. Germline V gene sequence: CDR1 ENHRY, CDR2 SYGVKD. The CDR3 totals 15 residues. The CDR3 DNA reads as TGTGCCATCAGTGAAAACACAGGGACGAGTGACGAGCAGTACTTC. It encodes CAISENTGTSDEQYF.

A few counts support this clonotype. The chain recombines TRBV6-1 with TRBJ2-1; D gene unclear. The CDR3 consists of 14 residues. The V end was cut by 8 bases, the J end by 1 base, with 12 bases between. Germline V CDR1 and CDR2: MNHNS, SASEGT. The CDR3 sequence is CASAPDGSYNEQFF. The CDR3 nucleotides read TGTGCCAGCGCACCGGACGGATCCTACAATGAGCAGTTCTTC.

Points on this clonotype: The conserved phenylalanine or tryptophan normally closing the CDR3 is absent here, so this likely arose from a read error. The chain uses TRBV19 and TRBJ1-1; weak D call: TRBD1 (5 bases). Germline V gene lookup returns CDR1 LNHDA and CDR2 SQIVND (reference sequence). This CDR3 region has 13 residues. The V end was cut by 5 bases, the J end by 5 bases, with 12 bases between. Written as DNA, the CDR3 is TGTGCCAGTAGTGTCGGGGGGGGTACTGAAGCTTTCCTT. Its protein product is CASSVGGGTEAFL.

The chain joins TRBV10-2 to TRBJ2-2; a possible D gene is TRBD2 (6 bases). The CDR3 contains 16 residues. Per germline, CDR1 WSHSY and CDR2 SAAADI. Trimming pared 2 bases from V and 6 bases from J, leaving 16 bases between. CDR3 DNA: TGCGCCAGCAGTGAGACCCTGACTAGTAGGCCCGGGGAGCTGTTTTTT. As protein: CASSETLTSRPGELFF.

Only a few counts were recorded for this clonotype. The chain joins TRBV15 to TRBJ2-3, with 9 nucleotides matching TRBD1. The CDR3 runs to 16 residues. CDR1 LNHNV and CDR2 YYDKDF come from the germline V gene (reference sequence). Trimming cost V 1 base and J 3 bases; bases outside gene matches: 5. CDR3 residues: CATSRVGGTGTDTQYF. DNA of the CDR3: TGTGCCACCAGCAGAGTAGGTGGGACAGGGACAGATACGCAGTATTTT. The full variable domain, its missing parts supplied by reference TRBV15 and TRBJ2-3, is DAMVIQNPRYQVTQFGKPVTLSCSQTLNHNVMYWYQQKSSQAPKLLFHYYDKDFNNEADTPDNFQSRRPNTSFCFLDIRSPGLGDTAMYLCATSRVGGTGTDTQYFGPGTRLTVL.

Here the CDR3 DNA reads TGTGCCAGCATAGTTTCCAGACGTTATGCCTACGAGCAGTACTTC. This gives the protein CASIVSRRYAYEQYF. J is TRBJ2-7 and V is TRBV2, with D unresolved. V was pared by 7 bases and J by 2 bases, with 18 bases between. This CDR3 spans 15 amino acids. Germline V CDR1 and CDR2: SNHLY, FYNNEI.

The V gene is TRBV20-1, the J gene TRBJ1-1, with D tentatively TRBD1 (5 bases). The CDR3 is made up of 13 amino acids. V was pared by 2 bases and J by 3 bases, with 10 bases between. Looked up from germline, CDR1 is DFQATT and CDR2 is SNEGSKA (reference sequence). DNA of the CDR3: TGCAGTGCTAGATCTGGGGGGGACACTGAAGCTTTCTTT. Protein product: CSARSGGDTEAFF.

This chain uses TRBV2 with TRBJ2-1; 8 positions match TRBD1. The CDR3 has 15 residues. Germline values: CDR1 SNHLY, CDR2 FYNNEI. Unmatched junction bases numbered 6, after V lost 5 bases and J lost 3 bases. DNA for the CDR3: TGTGCCAGCAGTCAGCAGGGGGCGCTCTACAATGAGCAGTTCTTC. It encodes CASSQQGALYNEQFF.

Details on this clonotype: A much larger clone differs from this one at a single base, so this may be a read error. The rearrangement uses TRBV2 and TRBJ1-2; TRBD1 might be the D (5 bases). V was clipped by 7 bases and J by 2 bases, with 20 bases between them. CDR1 SNHLY and CDR2 FYNNEI come from the germline V gene. This CDR3 contains 16 residues. The CDR3 DNA follows: TGTGCCAGCACCCTTGACCCGGGACTGGCCAACTATGGCTACACCTTC. It is translated as CASTLDPGLANYGYTF. Variable domain in full (rest from reference TRBV2 and TRBJ1-2): EPEVTQTPSHQVTQMGQEVILRCVPISNHLYFYWYRQILGQKVEFLVSFYNNEISEKSEIFDDQFSVERPDGSNFTLKIRSTKLEDSAMYFCASTLDPGLANYGYTFGSGTRLTVV.

The CDR3 spells CASSISGRSSYNSPLHF. The CDR3 nucleotides are TGTGCCAGTAGTATATCCGGCAGGAGCTCCTATAATTCACCCCTCCACTTT. The chain uses TRBV19 and TRBJ1-6; D remains unclear. Trimming took 2 bases from V and 0 from J, leaving 11 bases between them. The germline gives CDR1 LNHDA, CDR2 SQIVND (reference sequence). The CDR3 spans 17 residues.

This clonotype was detected once. The CDR3: CAAVAGGPSEQFF. The CDR3 DNA follows: TGTGCCGCCGTAGCGGGGGGCCCGTCTGAGCAGTTCTTC. J is TRBJ2-1 and V is TRBV24-1; TRBD2 agrees at 10 bases. Germline V CDR1 and CDR2: KGHDR, SFDVKD. V shed 12 bases and J 9 bases; nucleotides not matched to a gene: 10. This CDR3 spans 13 amino acids.

V gene TRBV4-2 combines with J gene TRBJ2-7; no reliable D call. CDR1 is LGHNA, CDR2 YNFKEQ, per germline. V gave up 5 bases and J gave up 3 bases, with 8 bases separating them. The CDR3 length is 12 residues. CDR3 coding DNA: TGTGCCAGCAGCTCGGCCGACTACGAGCAGTACTTC. Amino acid sequence: CASSSADYEQYF.